This T cell receptor beta chain was recorded in a study of early T cells in non-severe SARS-CoV-2 infection. As for the study in general: From unsorted whole blood, bulk RNA was sequenced, and the chains remained unpaired. Findings and caveats of the study: Anti-spike CD8 responses were favored by VDJdb matching, which missed private and CD4 specificities.

Individual cDNA molecules received unique molecular identifiers. TCRdb fed the 5' RACE reads into MiXCR, producing one record per CDR3 protein. The sample lists 55,000 to 70,000 distinct CDR3 sequences; 4.9% were seen once. This clonotype was picked up many times. Its matching antigen is unknown. Sequencing was carried out using whole blood. This sequence was found in an adult who was a healthcare worker with PCR-confirmed SARS-CoV-2 infection or an uninfected control (not recorded which).

DNA of the CDR3: TGTGCCAGCAGCCAAGTTGGGGATACTGAAGCTTTCTTT. This sequence encodes CASSQVGDTEAFF. This chain links TRBV3-1 with TRBJ1-1, with D unclear. The germline V gene encodes CDR1 LGHDT and CDR2 YNNKEL (reference sequence). With 1 base removed from V and 5 bases from J, the gap between germline ends came to 8 bases. The CDR3 consists of 13 residues.